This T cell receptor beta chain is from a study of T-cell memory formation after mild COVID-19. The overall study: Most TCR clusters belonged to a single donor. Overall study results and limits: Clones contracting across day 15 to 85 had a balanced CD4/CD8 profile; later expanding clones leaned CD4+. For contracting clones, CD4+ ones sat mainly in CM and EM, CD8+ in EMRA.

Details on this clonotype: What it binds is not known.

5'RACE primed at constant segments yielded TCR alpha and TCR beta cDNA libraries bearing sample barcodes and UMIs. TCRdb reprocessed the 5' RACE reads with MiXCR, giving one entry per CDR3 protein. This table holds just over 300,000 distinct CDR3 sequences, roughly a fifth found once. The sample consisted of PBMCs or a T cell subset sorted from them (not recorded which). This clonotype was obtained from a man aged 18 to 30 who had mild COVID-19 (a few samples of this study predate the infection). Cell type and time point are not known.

CDR3 sequence reads: CASSAVWDRDYNEQFF. The CDR3 region has the DNA TGCGCCAGCAGCGCGGTATGGGACAGGGACTACAATGAGCAGTTCTTC. The rearrangement uses TRBV5-1 and TRBJ2-1, with TRBD1 matching 9 bases. The CDR3 contains 16 residues. Germline V gene lookup returns CDR1 SGHRS and CDR2 YFSETQ. V was clipped by 4 bases and J by 3 bases; unmatched bases: 8.